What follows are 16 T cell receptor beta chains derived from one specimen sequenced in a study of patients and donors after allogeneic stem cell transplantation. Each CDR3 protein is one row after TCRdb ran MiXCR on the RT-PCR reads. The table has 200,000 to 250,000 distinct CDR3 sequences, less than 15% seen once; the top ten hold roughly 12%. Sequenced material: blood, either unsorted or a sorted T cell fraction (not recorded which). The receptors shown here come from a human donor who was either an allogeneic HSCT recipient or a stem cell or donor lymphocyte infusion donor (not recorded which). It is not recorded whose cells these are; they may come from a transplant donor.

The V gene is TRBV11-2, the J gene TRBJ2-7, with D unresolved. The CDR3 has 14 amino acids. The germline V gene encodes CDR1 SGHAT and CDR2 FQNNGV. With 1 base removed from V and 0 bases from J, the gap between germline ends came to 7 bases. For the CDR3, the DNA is TGTGCCAGCAGCTTAGGCCCTGACTCCTACGAGCAGTACTTC. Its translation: CASSLGPDSYEQYF.

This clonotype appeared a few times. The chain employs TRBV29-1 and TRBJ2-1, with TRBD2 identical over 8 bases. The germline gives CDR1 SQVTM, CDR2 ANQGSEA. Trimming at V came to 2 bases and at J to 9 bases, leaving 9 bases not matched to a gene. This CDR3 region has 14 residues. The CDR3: CSVETGGLGAEQFF. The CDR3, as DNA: TGCAGCGTTGAAACGGGGGGGCTGGGCGCTGAGCAGTTCTTC.

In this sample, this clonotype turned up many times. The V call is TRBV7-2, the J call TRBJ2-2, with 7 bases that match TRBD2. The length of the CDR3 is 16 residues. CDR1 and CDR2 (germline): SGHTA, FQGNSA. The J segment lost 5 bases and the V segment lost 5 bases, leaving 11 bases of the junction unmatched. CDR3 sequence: CASSHQAGTTTGELFF. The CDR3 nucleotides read TGTGCCAGCAGCCATCAAGCCGGGACTACGACCGGGGAGCTGTTTTTT.

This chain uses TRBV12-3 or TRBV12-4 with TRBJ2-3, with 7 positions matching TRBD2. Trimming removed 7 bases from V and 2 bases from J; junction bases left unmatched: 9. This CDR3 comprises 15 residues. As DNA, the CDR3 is TGTGCCAGCAAGGGGCTAGCGGCAGCCACAGATACGCAGTATTTT. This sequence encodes CASKGLAAATDTQYF.

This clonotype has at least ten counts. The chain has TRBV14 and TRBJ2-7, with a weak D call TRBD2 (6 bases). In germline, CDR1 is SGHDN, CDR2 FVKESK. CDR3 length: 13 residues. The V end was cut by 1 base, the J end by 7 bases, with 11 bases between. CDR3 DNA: TGTGCCAGCAGCCAAGTAATTGGGAGGGAGCAGTACTTC. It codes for CASSQVIGREQYF.

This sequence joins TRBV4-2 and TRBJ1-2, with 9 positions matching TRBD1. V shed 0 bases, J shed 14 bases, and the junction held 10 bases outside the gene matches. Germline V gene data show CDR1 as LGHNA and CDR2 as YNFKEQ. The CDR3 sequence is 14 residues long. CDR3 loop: CASSQEWEGTGSTF. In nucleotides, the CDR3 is TGTGCCAGCAGCCAAGAATGGGAGGGGACAGGGTCGACCTTC.

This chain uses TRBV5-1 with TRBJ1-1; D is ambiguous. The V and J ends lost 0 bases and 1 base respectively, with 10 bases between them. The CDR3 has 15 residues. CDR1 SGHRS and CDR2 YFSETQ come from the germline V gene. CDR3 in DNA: TGCGCCAGCAGCTTGGGTGCGGGGAAGAACACTGAAGCTTTCTTT. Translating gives CASSLGAGKNTEAFF.

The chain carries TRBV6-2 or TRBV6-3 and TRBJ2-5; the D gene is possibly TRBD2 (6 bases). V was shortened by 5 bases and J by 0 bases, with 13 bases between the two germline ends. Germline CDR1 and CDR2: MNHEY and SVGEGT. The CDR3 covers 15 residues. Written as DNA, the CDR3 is TGTGCCAGCAGTATATCGCGGGGCCACCAAGAGACCCAGTACTTC. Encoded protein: CASSISRGHQETQYF.

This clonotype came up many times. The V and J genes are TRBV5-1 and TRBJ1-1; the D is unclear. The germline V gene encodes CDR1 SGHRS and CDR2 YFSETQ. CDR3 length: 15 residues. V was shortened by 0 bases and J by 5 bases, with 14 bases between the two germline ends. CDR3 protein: CASSLDQPSSTEAFF. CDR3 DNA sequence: TGCGCCAGCAGCTTGGACCAACCGAGCTCAACTGAAGCTTTCTTT.

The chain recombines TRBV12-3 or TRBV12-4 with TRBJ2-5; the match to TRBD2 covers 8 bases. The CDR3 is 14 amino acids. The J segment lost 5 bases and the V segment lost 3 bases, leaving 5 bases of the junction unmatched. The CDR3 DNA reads TGTGCCAGCAGTTTGAGCGGGAGTCGGGAGACCCAGTACTTC. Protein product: CASSLSGSRETQYF.

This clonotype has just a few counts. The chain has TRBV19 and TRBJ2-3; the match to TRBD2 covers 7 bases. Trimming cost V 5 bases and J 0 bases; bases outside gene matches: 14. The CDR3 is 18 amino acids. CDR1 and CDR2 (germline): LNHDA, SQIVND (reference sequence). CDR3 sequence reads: CASSRLSPGGASTDTQYF. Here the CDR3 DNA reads TGTGCCAGTAGTCGGTTAAGTCCGGGAGGTGCTAGCACAGATACGCAGTATTTT.

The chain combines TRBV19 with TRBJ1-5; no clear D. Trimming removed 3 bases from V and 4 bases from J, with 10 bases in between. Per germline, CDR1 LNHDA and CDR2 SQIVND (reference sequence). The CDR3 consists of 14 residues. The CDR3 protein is CASSMAGVNQPQHF. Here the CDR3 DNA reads TGTGCCAGTAGTATGGCTGGGGTGAATCAGCCCCAGCATTTT.

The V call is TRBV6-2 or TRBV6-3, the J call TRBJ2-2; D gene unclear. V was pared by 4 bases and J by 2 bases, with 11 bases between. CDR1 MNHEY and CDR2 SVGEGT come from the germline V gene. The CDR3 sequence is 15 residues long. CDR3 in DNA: TGTGCCAGCAGTTCTGCACTTACCAACACCGGGGAGCTGTTTTTT. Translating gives CASSSALTNTGELFF.

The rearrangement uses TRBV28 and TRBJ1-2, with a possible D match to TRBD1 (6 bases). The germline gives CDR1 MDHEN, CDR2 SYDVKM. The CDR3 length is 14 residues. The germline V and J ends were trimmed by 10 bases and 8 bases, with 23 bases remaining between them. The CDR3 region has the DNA TGTGCCATCCAAAACTGGGGGGGGCTAAGAGGCTACACCTTC. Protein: CAIQNWGGLRGYTF.

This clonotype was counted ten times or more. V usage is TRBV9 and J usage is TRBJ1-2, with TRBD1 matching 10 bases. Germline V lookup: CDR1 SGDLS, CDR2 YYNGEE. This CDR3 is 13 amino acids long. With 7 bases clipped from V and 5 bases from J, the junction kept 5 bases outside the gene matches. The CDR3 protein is CASRGTGDYGYTF. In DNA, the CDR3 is TGTGCCAGCCGGGGGACAGGGGATTATGGCTACACCTTC. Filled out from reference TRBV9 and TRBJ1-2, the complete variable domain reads DSGVTQTPKHLITATGQRVTLRCSPRSGDLSVYWYQQSLDQGLQFLIQYYNGEERAKGNILERFSAQQFPDLHSELNLSSLELGDSALYFCASRGTGDYGYTFGSGTRLTVV.

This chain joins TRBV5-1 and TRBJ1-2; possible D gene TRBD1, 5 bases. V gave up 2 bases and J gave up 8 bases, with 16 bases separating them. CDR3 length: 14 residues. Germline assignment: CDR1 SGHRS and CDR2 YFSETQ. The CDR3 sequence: CASSFLGDGRGYTF. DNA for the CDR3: TGCGCCAGCAGCTTCCTAGGGGATGGGAGAGGCTACACCTTC.